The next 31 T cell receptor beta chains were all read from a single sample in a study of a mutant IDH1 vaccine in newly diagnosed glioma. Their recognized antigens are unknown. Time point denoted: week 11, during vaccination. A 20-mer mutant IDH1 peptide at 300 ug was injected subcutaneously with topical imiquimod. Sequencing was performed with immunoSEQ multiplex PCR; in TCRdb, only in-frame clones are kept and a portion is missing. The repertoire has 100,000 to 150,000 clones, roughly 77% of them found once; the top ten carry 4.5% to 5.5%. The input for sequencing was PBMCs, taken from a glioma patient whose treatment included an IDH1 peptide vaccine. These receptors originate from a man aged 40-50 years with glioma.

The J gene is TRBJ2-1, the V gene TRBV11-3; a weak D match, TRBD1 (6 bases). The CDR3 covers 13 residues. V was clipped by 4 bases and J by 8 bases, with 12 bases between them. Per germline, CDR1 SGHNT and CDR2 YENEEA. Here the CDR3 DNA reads TGTGCCAGCAGCTCCCAGGGGTACGATGAGCAGTTCTTC. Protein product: CASSSQGYDEQFF.

The CDR3: CAWSRTSAYEQYF. In nucleotides, the CDR3 is TGTGCCTGGAGCCGGACTAGCGCCTACGAGCAGTACTTC. The rearrangement joins TRBV30 to TRBJ2-7, with 9 bases lining up with TRBD2. The CDR3 is 13 residues long. Germline CDR1 and CDR2: GTSNPN and SVGIG (reference sequence). The junction had 2 bases not matched to a gene; V was cut back by 3 bases and J by 2 bases.

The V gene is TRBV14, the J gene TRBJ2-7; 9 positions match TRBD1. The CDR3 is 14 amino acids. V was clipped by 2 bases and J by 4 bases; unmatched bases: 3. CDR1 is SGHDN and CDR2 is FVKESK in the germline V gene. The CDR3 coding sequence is TGTGCCAGCAGCCAACAGACAGGGGGGTACGAGCAGTACTTC. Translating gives CASSQQTGGYEQYF. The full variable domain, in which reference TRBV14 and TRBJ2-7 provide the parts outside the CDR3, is EAGVTQFPSHSVIEKGQTVTLRCDPISGHDNLYWYRRVMGKEIKFLLHFVKESKQDESGMPNNRFLAERTGGTYSTLKVQPAELEDSGVYFCASSQQTGGYEQYFGPGTRLTVT.

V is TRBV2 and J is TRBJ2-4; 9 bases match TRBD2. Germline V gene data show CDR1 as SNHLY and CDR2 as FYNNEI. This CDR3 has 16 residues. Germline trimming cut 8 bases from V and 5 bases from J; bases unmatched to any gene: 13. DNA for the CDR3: TGTGCCAGCCTACACTCTTTAGCGGGAGAACAAAACATTCAGTACTTC. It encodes CASLHSLAGEQNIQYF. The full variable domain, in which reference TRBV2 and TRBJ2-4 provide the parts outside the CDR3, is EPEVTQTPSHQVTQMGQEVILRCVPISNHLYFYWYRQILGQKVEFLVSFYNNEISEKSEIFDDQFSVERPDGSNFTLKIRSTKLEDSAMYFCASLHSLAGEQNIQYFGAGTRLSVL.

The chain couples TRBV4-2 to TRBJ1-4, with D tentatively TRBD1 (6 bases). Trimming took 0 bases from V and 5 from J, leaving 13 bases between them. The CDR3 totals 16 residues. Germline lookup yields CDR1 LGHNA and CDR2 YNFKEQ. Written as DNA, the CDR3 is TGTGCCAGCAGCCAAGAGGCCGGGGGCGGGAATGAAAAACTGTTTTTT. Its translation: CASSQEAGGGNEKLFF.

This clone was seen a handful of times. The CDR3 coding sequence is TGTGCCAGCAGTCAGAAGAGAACAGGGGGGAACACTGAAGCTTTCTTT. Translated, it gives CASSQKRTGGNTEAFF. The chain couples TRBV27 to TRBJ1-1; the match to TRBD1 covers 8 bases. The V gene's germline CDR1 is MNHEY and CDR2 SMNVEV (reference sequence). After removal of 5 bases from V and 1 base from J, the junction contained 9 bases not matched to a gene. The CDR3 runs to 16 residues.

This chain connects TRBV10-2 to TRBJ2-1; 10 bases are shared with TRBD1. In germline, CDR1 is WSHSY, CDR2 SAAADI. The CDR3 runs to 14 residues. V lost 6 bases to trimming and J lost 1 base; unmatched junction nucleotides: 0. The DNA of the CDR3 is TGCGCCAGCAGGGGACAGGGGTCCTACAATGAGCAGTTCTTC. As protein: CASRGQGSYNEQFF.

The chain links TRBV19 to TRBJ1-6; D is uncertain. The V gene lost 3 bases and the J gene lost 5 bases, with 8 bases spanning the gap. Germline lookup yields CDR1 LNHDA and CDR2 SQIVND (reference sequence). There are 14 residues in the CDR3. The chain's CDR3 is CASSINSDNSPLHF. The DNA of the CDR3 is TGTGCCAGTAGTATTAACAGCGATAATTCACCCCTCCACTTT.

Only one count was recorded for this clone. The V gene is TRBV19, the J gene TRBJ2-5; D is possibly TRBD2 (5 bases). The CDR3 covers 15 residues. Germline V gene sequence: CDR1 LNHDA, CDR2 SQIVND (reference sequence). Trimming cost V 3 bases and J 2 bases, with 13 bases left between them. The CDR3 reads CASSIFRTSQETQYF. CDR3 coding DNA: TGTGCCAGTAGTATTTTTCGGACTTCTCAAGAGACCCAGTACTTC.

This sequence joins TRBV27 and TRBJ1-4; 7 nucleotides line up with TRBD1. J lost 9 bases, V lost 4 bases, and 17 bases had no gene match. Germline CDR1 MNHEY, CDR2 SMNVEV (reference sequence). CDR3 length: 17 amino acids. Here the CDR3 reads CASSYQGGFFGMKKLFF. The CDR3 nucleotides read TGTGCCAGCAGTTATCAGGGGGGGTTCTTTGGAATGAAAAAACTGTTTTTT.

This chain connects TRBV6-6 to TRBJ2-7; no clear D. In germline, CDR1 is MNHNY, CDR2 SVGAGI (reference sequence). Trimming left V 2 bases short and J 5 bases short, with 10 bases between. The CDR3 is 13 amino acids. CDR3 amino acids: CASSYQSHDEQYF. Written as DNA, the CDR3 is TGTGCCAGCAGTTACCAGTCTCACGACGAGCAGTACTTC.

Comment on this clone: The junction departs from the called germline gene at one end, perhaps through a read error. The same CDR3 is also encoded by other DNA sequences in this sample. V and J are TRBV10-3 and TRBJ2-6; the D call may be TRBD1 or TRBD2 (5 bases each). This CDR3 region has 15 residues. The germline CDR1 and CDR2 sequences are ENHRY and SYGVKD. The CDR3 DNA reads TGTGCCATCGGACGAGGGAGCTCTGGGGCTAACGTCCTGACTTTC. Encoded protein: CAIGRGSSGANVLTF.

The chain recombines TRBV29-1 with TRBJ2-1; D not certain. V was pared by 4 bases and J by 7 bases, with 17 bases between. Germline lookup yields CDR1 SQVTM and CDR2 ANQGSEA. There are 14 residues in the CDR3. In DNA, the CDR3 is TGCAGCGTTGCCCCCAAGCTCAGATTAAATGAGCAGTTCTTC. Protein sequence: CSVAPKLRLNEQFF.

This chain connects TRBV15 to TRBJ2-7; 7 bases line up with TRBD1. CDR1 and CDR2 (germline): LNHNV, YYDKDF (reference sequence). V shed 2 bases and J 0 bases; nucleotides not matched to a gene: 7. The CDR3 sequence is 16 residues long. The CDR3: CATSRSDWTGSYEQYF. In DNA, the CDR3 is TGTGCCACCAGCAGATCTGATTGGACAGGCTCCTACGAGCAGTACTTC.

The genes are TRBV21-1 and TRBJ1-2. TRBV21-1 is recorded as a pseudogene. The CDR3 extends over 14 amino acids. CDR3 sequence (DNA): TGTGCCAGCAGCAAGAGAGGGCCCTCCTATGGCTACACCTTC. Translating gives CASSKRGPSYGYTF.

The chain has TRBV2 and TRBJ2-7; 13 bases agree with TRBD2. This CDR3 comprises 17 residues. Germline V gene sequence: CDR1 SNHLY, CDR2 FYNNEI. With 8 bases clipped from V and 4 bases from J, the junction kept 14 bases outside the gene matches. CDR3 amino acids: CASGTRTSGSARYEQYF. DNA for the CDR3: TGTGCCAGCGGAACCAGGACTAGCGGGAGTGCGAGGTACGAGCAGTACTTC.

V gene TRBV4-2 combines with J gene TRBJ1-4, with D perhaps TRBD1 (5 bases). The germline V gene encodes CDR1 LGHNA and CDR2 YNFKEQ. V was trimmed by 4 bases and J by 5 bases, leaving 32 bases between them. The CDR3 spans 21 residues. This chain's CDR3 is CASSLFGARVRTILVNEKLFF. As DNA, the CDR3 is TGTGCCAGCAGCCTCTTTGGCGCCCGAGTTAGGACAATACTAGTAAATGAAAAACTGTTTTTT.

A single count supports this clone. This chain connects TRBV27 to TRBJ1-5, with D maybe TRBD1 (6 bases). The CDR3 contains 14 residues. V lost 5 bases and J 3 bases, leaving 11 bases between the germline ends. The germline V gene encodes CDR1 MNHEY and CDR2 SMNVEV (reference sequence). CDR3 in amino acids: CASSTTGNNQPQHF. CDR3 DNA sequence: TGTGCCAGCAGTACAACAGGGAACAATCAGCCCCAGCATTTT.

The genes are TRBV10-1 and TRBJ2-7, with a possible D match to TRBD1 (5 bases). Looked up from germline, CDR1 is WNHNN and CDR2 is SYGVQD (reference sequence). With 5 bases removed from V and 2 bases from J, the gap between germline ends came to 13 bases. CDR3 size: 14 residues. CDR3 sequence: CASSTRAKTYEQYF. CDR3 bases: TGCGCCAGCAGTACCAGGGCGAAAACCTACGAGCAGTACTTC.

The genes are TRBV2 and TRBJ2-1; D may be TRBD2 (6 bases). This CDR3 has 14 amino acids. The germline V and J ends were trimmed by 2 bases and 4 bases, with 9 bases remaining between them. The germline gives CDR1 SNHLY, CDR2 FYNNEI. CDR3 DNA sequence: TGTGCCAGCAGTGAAATAGCGGAATACAATGAGCAGTTCTTC. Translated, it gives CASSEIAEYNEQFF.

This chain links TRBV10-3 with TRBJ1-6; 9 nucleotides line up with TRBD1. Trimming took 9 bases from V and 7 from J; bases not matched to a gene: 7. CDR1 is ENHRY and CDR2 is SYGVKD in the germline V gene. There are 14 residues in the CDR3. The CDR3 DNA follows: TGTGCCATAGCCGGGACAGGGAGAAATTCACCCCTCCACTTT. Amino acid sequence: CAIAGTGRNSPLHF.

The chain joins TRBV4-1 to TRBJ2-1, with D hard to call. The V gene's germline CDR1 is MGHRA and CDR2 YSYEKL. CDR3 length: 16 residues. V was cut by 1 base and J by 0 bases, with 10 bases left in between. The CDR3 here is CASSQVNMISYNEQFF. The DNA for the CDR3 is TGCGCCAGCAGCCAAGTGAACATGATCTCCTACAATGAGCAGTTCTTC.

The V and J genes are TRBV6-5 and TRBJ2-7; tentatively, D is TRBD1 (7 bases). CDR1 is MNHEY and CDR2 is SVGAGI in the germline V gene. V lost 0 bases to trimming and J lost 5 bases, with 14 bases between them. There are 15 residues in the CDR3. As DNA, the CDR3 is TGTGCCAGCAGTTACTCGTCGACAGGGAGGCACGAGCAGTACTTC. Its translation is CASSYSSTGRHEQYF.

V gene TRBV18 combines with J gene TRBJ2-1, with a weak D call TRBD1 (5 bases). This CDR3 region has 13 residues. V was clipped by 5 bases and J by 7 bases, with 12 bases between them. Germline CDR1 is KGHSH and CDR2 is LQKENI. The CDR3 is CASSAEQVNEQFF. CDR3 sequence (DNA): TGTGCCAGCTCAGCAGAACAGGTTAATGAGCAGTTCTTC. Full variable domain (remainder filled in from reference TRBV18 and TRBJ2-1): NAGVMQNPRHLVRRRGQEARLRCSPMKGHSHVYWYRQLPEEGLKFMVYLQKENIIDESGMPKERFSAEFPKEGPSILRIQQVVRGDSAAYFCASSAEQVNEQFFGPGTRLTVL.

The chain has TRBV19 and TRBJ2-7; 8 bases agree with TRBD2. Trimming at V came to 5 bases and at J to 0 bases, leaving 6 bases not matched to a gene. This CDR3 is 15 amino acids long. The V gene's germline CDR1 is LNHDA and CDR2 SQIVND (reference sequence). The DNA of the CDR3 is TGTGCCAGTAGTCGATTCGGGACTAGCTCCTACGAGCAGTACTTC. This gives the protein CASSRFGTSSYEQYF. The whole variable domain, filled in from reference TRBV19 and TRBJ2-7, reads DGGITQSPKYLFRKEGQNVTLSCEQNLNHDAMYWYRQDPGQGLRLIYYSQIVNDFQKGDIAEGYSVSREKKESFPLTVTSAQKNPTAFYLCASSRFGTSSYEQYFGPGTRLTVT.

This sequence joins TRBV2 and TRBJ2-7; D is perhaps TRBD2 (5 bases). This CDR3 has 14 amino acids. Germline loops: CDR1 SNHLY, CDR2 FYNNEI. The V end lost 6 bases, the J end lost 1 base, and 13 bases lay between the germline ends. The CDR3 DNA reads TGTGCCAGCAGGAGGAGGCAGTCTTCCTACGAGCAGTACTTC. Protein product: CASRRRQSSYEQYF.

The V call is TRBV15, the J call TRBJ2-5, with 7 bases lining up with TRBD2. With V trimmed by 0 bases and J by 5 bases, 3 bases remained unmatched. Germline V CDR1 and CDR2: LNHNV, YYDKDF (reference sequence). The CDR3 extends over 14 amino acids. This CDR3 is CATSRDLLAETQYF. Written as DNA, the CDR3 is TGTGCCACCAGCAGAGATCTACTAGCGGAGACCCAGTACTTC.

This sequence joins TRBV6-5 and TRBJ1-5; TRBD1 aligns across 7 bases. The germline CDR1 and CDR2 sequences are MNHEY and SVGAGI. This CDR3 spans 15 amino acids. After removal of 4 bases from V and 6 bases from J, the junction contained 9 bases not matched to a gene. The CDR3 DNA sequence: TGTGCCAGCAGTTCCGTTAGGGGGCGAGGTCAGCCCCAGCATTTT. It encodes CASSSVRGRGQPQHF.

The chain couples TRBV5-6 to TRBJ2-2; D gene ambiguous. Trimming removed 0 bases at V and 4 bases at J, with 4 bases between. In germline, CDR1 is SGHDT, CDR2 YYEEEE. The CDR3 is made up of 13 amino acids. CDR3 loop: CASSLVGTGELFF. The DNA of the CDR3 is TGTGCCAGCAGCTTGGTAGGCACCGGGGAGCTGTTTTTT.

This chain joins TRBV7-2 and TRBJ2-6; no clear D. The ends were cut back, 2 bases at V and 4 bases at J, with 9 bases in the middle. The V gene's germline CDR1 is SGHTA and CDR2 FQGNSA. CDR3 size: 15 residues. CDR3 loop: CASSLTPFGANVLTF. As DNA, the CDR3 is TGTGCCAGCAGCTTAACACCTTTCGGGGCCAACGTCCTGACTTTC.

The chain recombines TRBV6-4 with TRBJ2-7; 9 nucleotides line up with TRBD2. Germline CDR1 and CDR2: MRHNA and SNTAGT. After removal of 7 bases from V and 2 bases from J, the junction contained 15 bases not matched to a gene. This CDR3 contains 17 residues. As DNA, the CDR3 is TGTGCCAGCACCTGCCCCGGGACTAGCCGAAACCCCTACGAGCAGTACTTC. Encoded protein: CASTCPGTSRNPYEQYF.